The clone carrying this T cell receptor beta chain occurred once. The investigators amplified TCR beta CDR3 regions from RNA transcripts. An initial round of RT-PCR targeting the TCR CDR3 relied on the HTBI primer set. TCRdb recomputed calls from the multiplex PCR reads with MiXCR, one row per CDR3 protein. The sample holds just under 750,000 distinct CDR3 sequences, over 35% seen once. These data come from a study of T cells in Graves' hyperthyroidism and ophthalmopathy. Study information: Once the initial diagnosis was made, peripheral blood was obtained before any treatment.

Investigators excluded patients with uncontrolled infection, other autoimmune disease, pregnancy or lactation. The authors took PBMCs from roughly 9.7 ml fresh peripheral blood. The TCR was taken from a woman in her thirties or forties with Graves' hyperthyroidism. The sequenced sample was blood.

CDR3 sequence: CACVGVMVVEQYF. The CDR3 DNA reads as TGTGCCTGCGTTGGTGTCATGGTGGTCGAGCAGTACTTC. The rearrangement uses TRBV2 and TRBJ2-7; no reliable D call. Germline CDR1 is SNHLY and CDR2 is FYNNEI. Between the trimmed V and J ends, which lost 11 bases and 6 bases, there was a span of 20 bases. CDR3 length equals 13 residues.